This record covers a single T cell receptor beta chain. The source of the sample is a study of blood T cell repertoires in COVID-19. The table came from immunoSEQ multiplex PCR; TCRdb's copy has only in-frame clones and leaves some out. The data contain 200,000 to 250,000 clones, around 88% of them singletons. This CDR3 has 14 amino acids. Germline V gives CDR1 WSHSY, CDR2 SAAADI. After removal of 6 bases from V and 7 bases from J, the junction contained 8 bases not matched to a gene. This receptor was obtained from a woman between 45 and 65 years old with acute COVID-19. The chain has TRBV10-2 and TRBJ2-1, with 8 bases that match TRBD1. Sequenced sample: PBMCs or T cells enriched from blood (not recorded which). CDR3 residues: CASSVTGAINEQFF. In DNA, the CDR3 is TGCGCCAGCAGCGTGACAGGGGCGATAAATGAGCAGTTCTTC.